The 11 T cell receptor beta chains below come from one sample, sequenced in a study of shared clonotypes between healthy human individuals. Produced via immunoSEQ multiplex PCR; TCRdb's table is partial and in-frame only. This table holds 2 million to 2.5 million clones, just over 90% found once. The sample was naive CD4+ T cells from PBMCs. As to subset: CD45RA+ positively selected. These receptors were obtained from a man aged 18 to 30 in good health. Some clones in this sample may be carry-over from other donors' samples.

This chain connects TRBV2 to TRBJ2-2; D call uncertain. Germline lookup yields CDR1 SNHLY and CDR2 FYNNEI. The CDR3 runs 13 residues. The V and J ends lost 2 bases and 2 bases respectively, with 3 bases between them. The CDR3 reads CASSEFNTGELFF. The CDR3 DNA sequence: TGTGCCAGCAGTGAATTTAACACCGGGGAGCTGTTTTTT.

The chain uses TRBV7-2 and TRBJ2-1, with TRBD2 matching 8 bases. V shed 5 bases and J 4 bases; nucleotides not matched to a gene: 7. Germline loops: CDR1 SGHTA, CDR2 FQGNSA. This CDR3 region has 15 residues. In DNA, the CDR3 is TGTGCCAGCAGCCTTCAGCGGGAGTTGTACAATGAGCAGTTCTTC. Protein product: CASSLQRELYNEQFF.

About this clone: Other nucleotide sequences in the sample specify the same CDR3. The chain is built from TRBV18 and TRBJ2-7; D might be TRBD1 (6 bases). The V and J ends lost 4 bases and 1 base respectively, with 8 bases between them. The germline V gene encodes CDR1 KGHSH and CDR2 LQKENI. This CDR3 spans 13 amino acids. The CDR3 DNA sequence: TGTGCCAGCTCACGAGGACAGTCCTACGAGCAGTACTTC. It specifies CASSRGQSYEQYF.

This clone showed up just once. This rearrangement joins TRBV20-1 to TRBJ2-7; D not resolved. CDR3 length: 10 amino acids. Trimming shortened V by 5 bases and J by 11 bases, and 13 bases separated the two germline ends. CDR1 is DFQATT, CDR2 SNEGSKA, per germline (reference sequence). The CDR3 bases are TGCAGTGCTGGCCCGGTGGTGGAGTACTTC. It codes for CSAGPVVEYF.

The CDR3 spells CASSLSREWNEQFF. The CDR3, as DNA: TGTGCCAGCAGCTTATCACGGGAGTGGAATGAGCAGTTCTTC. V usage is TRBV7-3 and J usage is TRBJ2-1; weak D call: TRBD2 (6 bases). Germline values: CDR1 SGHTA, CDR2 FQGTGA. Trimming shortened V by 2 bases and J by 7 bases, and 12 bases separated the two germline ends. The CDR3 length is 14 residues.

As concerns this clone: This specimen includes other DNA sequences encoding the same CDR3. V and J are TRBV28 and TRBJ1-2, with 7 bases that match TRBD1. This CDR3 is 13 amino acids long. V was clipped by 6 bases and J by 3 bases; unmatched bases: 4. Germline loops: CDR1 MDHEN, CDR2 SYDVKM. The CDR3 protein is CASSRQGYYGYTF. CDR3 bases: TGTGCCAGCAGCCGACAGGGTTACTATGGCTACACCTTC.

This chain links TRBV7-3 with TRBJ2-1; 9 positions match TRBD1. This CDR3 spans 17 amino acids. Trimming cost V 3 bases and J 2 bases; bases outside gene matches: 8. The germline V gene encodes CDR1 SGHTA and CDR2 FQGTGA. In DNA, the CDR3 is TGTGCCAGCAGCTTCTCCCCGGGGACAGGGACCTACAATGAGCAGTTCTTC. Translated: CASSFSPGTGTYNEQFF.

Remarks on this clone: The same CDR3 also results from other DNA sequences found in this sample. The chain is built from TRBV29-1 and TRBJ2-7, with 9 bases fitting TRBD1. The CDR3 is 12 amino acids. CDR1 is SQVTM, CDR2 ANQGSEA, per germline. CDR3 sequence reads: CSVEGQGDEQYF. Written as DNA, the CDR3 is TGCAGTGTCGAGGGACAGGGCGACGAGCAGTACTTC.

The gene calls are TRBV5-6 and TRBJ2-7; a possible D gene is TRBD2 (6 bases). This CDR3 is 13 amino acids long. Trimming took off 3 bases at V and 4 bases at J, with 11 bases between the two ends. Germline V CDR1 and CDR2: SGHDT, YYEEEE. The CDR3 is CASSSGVGYEQYF. CDR3 nucleotide sequence: TGTGCCAGCAGCTCGGGAGTTGGGTACGAGCAGTACTTC.

The V and J genes are TRBV5-5 and TRBJ2-3, with TRBD2 identical over 7 bases. CDR1 is SGHKS, CDR2 YYEKEE, per germline (reference sequence). Losses at the gene ends were 6 bases for V and 3 bases for J; bases not matched to a gene: 7. CDR3 length: 14 amino acids. The CDR3 is CASIRTGRTDTQYF. The CDR3 bases are TGTGCCAGCATCCGAACCGGGAGGACAGATACGCAGTATTTT.

The genes are TRBV6-1 and TRBJ2-7; D possibly corresponds to TRBD2 (6 bases). Between the trimmed V and J ends, which lost 8 bases and 2 bases, there was a span of 10 bases. Germline-derived CDR1 and CDR2 are MNHNS and SASEGT. This CDR3 is built from 12 residues. DNA for the CDR3: TGTGCCAGCCTCCGGGAGACCTACGAGCAGTACTTC. It specifies CASLRETYEQYF.